These 26 T cell receptor beta chains came from one sample sequenced in a study of technical replicates of blood from four donors. Sequenced by immunoSEQ multiplex PCR; TCRdb stores in-frame clones only, minus some. The table shows about 49,000 clones, with about 94% occurring only once. Sequenced sample: PBMCs. The receptors were gathered from a human donor in good health. Some clones in this sample may be carry-over from other donors' samples.

J is TRBJ1-3 and V is TRBV19, with 7 nucleotides matching TRBD1. This CDR3 spans 16 amino acids. Germline loops: CDR1 LNHDA, CDR2 SQIVND (reference sequence). V dropped 6 bases and J dropped 3; count of bases not matched to a gene: 11. The CDR3 spells CASSALDRVDGNTIYF. The CDR3 DNA reads TGTGCCAGTAGCGCCCTCGACAGGGTTGATGGAAACACCATATATTTT.

For the CDR3, the DNA is TGTGCCAGCAGCTTGGTATTGTCGGGTAAAGAGACCCAGTACTTC. It yields the protein CASSLVLSGKETQYF. J is TRBJ2-5 and V is TRBV5-4; no reliable D call. This CDR3 comprises 15 residues. In germline, CDR1 is SGHNT, CDR2 YYREEE (reference sequence). V was clipped by 0 bases and J by 3 bases, with 12 bases between them.

The chain links TRBV4-2 to TRBJ2-3, with D maybe TRBD2 (9 bases). Germline V gene sequence: CDR1 LGHNA, CDR2 YNFKEQ. With 0 bases removed from V and 3 bases from J, the gap between germline ends came to 22 bases. CDR3 length equals 19 residues. CDR3 sequence: CASSQDPPGGGGATDTQYF. CDR3 DNA: TGTGCCAGCAGCCAAGATCCCCCAGGGGGCGGGGGGGCAACAGATACGCAGTATTTT.

This chain links TRBV11-3 with TRBJ2-2, with 7 positions matching TRBD2. Trimming took 3 bases from V and 3 from J; bases not matched to a gene: 4. CDR1 and CDR2 from the germline V gene are SGHNT and YENEEA. CDR3 length: 15 amino acids. The chain's CDR3 is CASSFERGHTGELFF. CDR3 DNA sequence: TGTGCCAGCAGCTTCGAGCGGGGCCACACCGGGGAGCTGTTTTTT.

This rearrangement joins TRBV4-2 to TRBJ1-2; D unclear. This CDR3 is built from 17 residues. Germline CDR1 and CDR2: LGHNA and YNFKEQ. Trimming cost V 1 base and J 4 bases, with 19 bases left between them. CDR3 amino acids: CASSQVVGGFSGYGYTF. As DNA, the CDR3 is TGTGCCAGCAGCCAAGTGGTAGGAGGGTTTAGTGGCTATGGCTACACCTTC.

The J gene is TRBJ1-1, the V gene TRBV9, with a tentative D call TRBD1 (6 bases). The CDR3 runs 12 residues. The ends were cut back, 4 bases at V and 7 bases at J, with 11 bases in the middle. From germline, CDR1 is SGDLS and CDR2 YYNGEE. CDR3 sequence (DNA): TGTGCCAGCAGCAAACAGGGAATTGAAGCTTTCTTT. Its translation: CASSKQGIEAFF.

The rearrangement links TRBV5-4 to TRBJ2-7; 7 bases map to TRBD2. V shed 5 bases, J shed 10 bases, and the junction held 6 bases outside the gene matches. Germline assignment: CDR1 SGHNT and CDR2 YYREEE (reference sequence). This CDR3 contains 11 residues. The CDR3 is CASSYGLDQYF. As DNA, the CDR3 is TGTGCCAGCAGTTATGGACTAGATCAGTACTTC.

The chain is built from TRBV5-3 and TRBJ1-4, with 7 bases that match TRBD1. TRBV5-3 is filed as an ORF, its function uncertain. The V and J ends lost 3 bases and 10 bases, in that order; junction bases with no gene match: 3. The CDR3 has 12 amino acids. CDR3 sequence reads: CARSSRQGKLFF. The CDR3 coding sequence is TGTGCCAGAAGCTCCCGACAGGGAAAACTGTTTTTT.

Only a few counts were recorded for this clone. This sequence joins TRBV27 and TRBJ1-1; a possible D gene is TRBD1 (6 bases). The CDR3 spans 12 residues. Looked up from germline, CDR1 is MNHEY and CDR2 is SMNVEV (reference sequence). V dropped 6 bases and J dropped 5 bases, with 10 bases sitting between them. The CDR3 region is CASSRGGTEAFF. As DNA, the CDR3 is TGTGCCAGCAGCCGAGGGGGTACTGAAGCTTTCTTT.

The chain links TRBV7-2 to TRBJ1-5, with no clear D. CDR1 SGHTA and CDR2 FQGNSA come from the germline V gene. The CDR3 sequence is 16 residues long. V was cut by 2 bases and J by 0 bases, with 11 bases left in between. The DNA for the CDR3 is TGTGCCAGCAGCTTAAGGCCGGGTCTTAGCAATCAGCCCCAGCATTTT. The encoded protein is CASSLRPGLSNQPQHF.

CDR3 residues: CASSPEYVTGELFF. CDR3 coding DNA: TGTGCCAGCTCACCAGAGTATGTGACCGGGGAGCTGTTTTTT. This chain connects TRBV18 to TRBJ2-2; unclear D gene. This CDR3 has 14 amino acids. The V end was cut by 2 bases, the J end by 5 bases, with 9 bases between. Germline loops: CDR1 KGHSH, CDR2 LQKENI.

The chain is built from TRBV18 and TRBJ1-1; 10 nucleotides match TRBD1. Germline V lookup: CDR1 KGHSH, CDR2 LQKENI. V was clipped by 6 bases and J by 1 base; unmatched bases: 5. This CDR3 is 15 amino acids long. The CDR3 sequence: CASSGGTGANTEAFF. DNA for the CDR3: TGTGCCAGCTCGGGCGGGACAGGGGCGAACACTGAAGCTTTCTTT.

This chain's CDR3 is CASSHENQGTEAFF. CDR3 DNA sequence: TGCGCCAGCAGCCATGAGAATCAGGGGACTGAAGCTTTCTTT. V is TRBV5-1 and J is TRBJ1-1; possibly TRBD1 for D (6 bases). With 4 bases removed from V and 5 bases from J, the gap between germline ends came to 15 bases. CDR1 SGHRS and CDR2 YFSETQ come from the germline V gene. The CDR3 extends over 14 amino acids.

The chain combines TRBV30 with TRBJ2-3; 7 positions match TRBD2. CDR1 is GTSNPN and CDR2 is SVGIG in the germline V gene (reference sequence). This CDR3 is built from 19 residues. Germline trimming cut 0 bases from V and 3 bases from J; bases unmatched to any gene: 18. CDR3 in DNA: TGTGCCTGGAGTGTACTGGCTTACTTGGGGGAGGGCCGGACAGATACGCAGTATTTT. Its protein is CAWSVLAYLGEGRTDTQYF.

The chain is built from TRBV6-5 and TRBJ2-1, with D possibly TRBD1 on 6 matching bases. CDR1 and CDR2 (germline): MNHEY, SVGAGI. The CDR3 totals 13 residues. V lost 2 bases and J 10 bases, leaving 12 bases between the germline ends. CDR3 coding DNA: TGTGCCAGCAGTTACAGAGGGACAAGCGAGCAGTTCTTC. Its protein is CASSYRGTSEQFF.

The genes are TRBV5-6 and TRBJ1-2; D call uncertain. The CDR3 has 14 amino acids. V dropped 4 bases and J dropped 4 bases, with 14 bases sitting between them. Germline V gives CDR1 SGHDT, CDR2 YYEEEE. DNA of the CDR3: TGTGCCAGCAGCCTCAGACGGCCAGGCTATGGCTACACCTTC. Translating it yields CASSLRRPGYGYTF.

The chain couples TRBV30 to TRBJ1-3; D is unclear. The CDR3 contains 16 residues. V lost 0 bases and J lost 0, with 12 bases in between. Per the germline V gene, CDR1 is GTSNPN and CDR2 is SVGIG (reference sequence). The CDR3 spells CAWSVSRTFSGNTIYF. As DNA, the CDR3 is TGTGCCTGGAGTGTATCTCGGACTTTCTCTGGAAACACCATATATTTT.

A few counts support this clone. The chain combines TRBV7-9 with TRBJ2-5, with D unclear. The germline CDR1 and CDR2 sequences are SEHNR and FQNEAQ (reference sequence). The CDR3 covers 13 residues. V dropped 2 bases and J dropped 0 bases, with 4 bases sitting between them. The CDR3 is CASSLSDQETQYF. CDR3 DNA sequence: TGTGCCAGCAGCTTAAGCGACCAAGAGACCCAGTACTTC.

This chain uses TRBV25-1 with TRBJ1-1; D may be TRBD1 (6 bases). Per the germline V gene, CDR1 is MGHDK and CDR2 is SYGVNS. Trimming removed 2 bases at V and 7 bases at J, with 17 bases between. The CDR3 consists of 15 residues. Here the CDR3 reads CASSEGSTGDREAFF. In DNA form, the CDR3 reads TGTGCCAGCAGTGAAGGATCGACAGGAGACCGTGAAGCTTTCTTT.

The J gene is TRBJ1-2, the V gene TRBV7-3; D is unresolved. The germline V and J ends were trimmed by 1 base and 8 bases, with 11 bases remaining between them. CDR1 SGHTA and CDR2 FQGTGA come from the germline V gene. This CDR3 comprises 13 residues. The CDR3 DNA sequence: TGTGCCAGCAGCTTAATGGGGTCGGGAGGCTACACCTTC. It encodes CASSLMGSGGYTF. Complete variable domain (other parts from reference TRBV7-3 and TRBJ1-2): GAGVSQTPSNKVTEKGKYVELRCDPISGHTALYWYRQSLGQGPEFLIYFQGTGAADDSGLPNDRFFAVRPEGSVSTLKIQRTERGDSAVYLCASSLMGSGGYTFGSGTRLTVV.

This clone was detected only a few times. The V and J genes are TRBV5-4 and TRBJ2-7, with 9 nucleotides matching TRBD1. Germline V gene data show CDR1 as SGHNT and CDR2 as YYREEE (reference sequence). This CDR3 spans 13 amino acids. V shed 4 bases, J shed 6 bases, and the junction held 5 bases outside the gene matches. CDR3 region: CASSHDRGGEQYF. Written as DNA, the CDR3 is TGTGCCAGCAGCCACGACAGGGGGGGCGAGCAGTACTTC.

The V call is TRBV7-3, the J call TRBJ2-1; possibly TRBD2 for D (6 bases). V was shortened by 4 bases and J by 8 bases, with 12 bases between the two germline ends. The CDR3 extends over 13 amino acids. Germline V gene sequence: CDR1 SGHTA, CDR2 FQGTGA. In DNA form, the CDR3 reads TGTGCCAGCAGCTACCTAGCGTCCCATGAGCAGTTCTTC. Translating gives CASSYLASHEQFF.

The chain uses TRBV7-9 and TRBJ2-2; 10 bases line up with TRBD1. CDR3 length: 15 residues. Germline V gives CDR1 SEHNR, CDR2 FQNEAQ (reference sequence). The V gene end was trimmed by 5 bases and the J gene end by 6 bases; junction bases not matched to a gene: 6. The CDR3: CASSADRGISGELFF. CDR3 nucleotides: TGTGCCAGCAGCGCGGACAGGGGGATATCCGGGGAGCTGTTTTTT.

This chain joins TRBV7-6 and TRBJ1-1; a possible D gene is TRBD1 (6 bases). There are 13 residues in the CDR3. The germline gives CDR1 SGHVS, CDR2 FNYEAQ. With 5 bases removed from V and 0 bases from J, the gap between germline ends came to 7 bases. The CDR3 DNA is TGTGCCAGCAGCAGGGGGTTGAACACTGAAGCTTTCTTT. Amino acid sequence: CASSRGLNTEAFF.

As DNA, the CDR3 is TGTGCCAGCTCACCACCGAGCCATGCGGAGACCCAGTACTTC. Translating gives CASSPPSHAETQYF. V usage is TRBV18 and J usage is TRBJ2-5, with unresolved D. The germline V and J ends were trimmed by 0 bases and 5 bases, with 10 bases remaining between them. There are 14 residues in the CDR3. The germline V gene has CDR1 KGHSH and CDR2 LQKENI.

This sequence joins TRBV5-1 and TRBJ2-1; 7 nucleotides line up with TRBD2. The CDR3 is made up of 13 amino acids. V trimming: 3 bases; J trimming: 5 bases; junction bases outside the gene matches: 2. The V gene's germline CDR1 is SGHRS and CDR2 YFSETQ. Here the CDR3 DNA reads TGCGCCAGCAGCTCCCGGGGGGACAATGAGCAGTTCTTC. It translates to CASSSRGDNEQFF. Filled out from reference TRBV5-1 and TRBJ2-1, the complete variable domain reads KAGVTQTPRYLIKTRGQQVTLSCSPISGHRSVSWYQQTPGQGLQFLFEYFSETQRNKGNFPGRFSGRQFSNSRSEMNVSTLELGDSALYLCASSSRGDNEQFFGPGTRLTVL.